This T cell receptor beta chain was identified during a study of Ad26.COV2.S vaccination and SARS-CoV-2 variants. Repertoires were generated with immunoSEQ multiplex PCR, while TCRdb's copy carries only in-frame clones and drops some. The table includes about 440,000 clones, around 91% detected once. Treatment here: around 19 received Ad26.COV2.S at low or high dose, single or two shots; roughly 5 received placebo; per-sample allocation not given. The samples were gathered on day 63 after the first injection of vaccine or placebo. The V end was cut by 1 base, the J end by 12 bases, with 18 bases between. This CDR3 spans 14 amino acids. CDR1 SGHDN and CDR2 FVKESK come from the germline V gene.

The material sequenced was peripheral blood, taken in a trial of Ad26.COV2.S vaccine versus placebo. This TCR derives from a person between 18 and 65 years old who received the Ad26.COV2.S COVID-19 vaccine or a placebo. The chain joins TRBV14 to TRBJ1-2, with D possibly being TRBD1 (5 bases). The CDR3 sequence is CASSQVGQGGIDTF. DNA of the CDR3: TGTGCCAGCAGCCAAGTCGGGCAGGGTGGGATTGACACCTTC.